These T cell receptor beta chains were read from a single sample in a study of cytomegalovirus exposure and HLA in healthy donors. TCRdb's copy holds only in-frame clones and misses some; the assay was immunoSEQ multiplex PCR. The sample carries 260,000 or so clones, around 87% recorded once. The sequenced sample was PBMCs. The receptors originated from a man aged 18 to 30 in good health and CMV-seronegative. Both conserved end residues are part of each CDR3. A D gene is named only where the DNA matches it firmly.

D: -; V: TRBV4-3; J: TRBJ2-7; DNA: TGCGCCAGCAGCCAAGATCGGGGAGTTACCTACGAGCAGTACTTC; CDR3: CASSQDRGVTYEQYF
D: -; V: TRBV28; J: TRBJ2-7; DNA: TGTGCCAGCAGTTTACAGGTTTGGTACGAGCAGTACTTC; CDR3: CASSLQVWYEQYF
D: -; V: TRBV28; J: TRBJ2-7; DNA: TGTGCCAGCAGCACGACAGAATACGAGCAGTACTTC; CDR3: CASSTTEYEQYF
D: TRBD2; V: TRBV5-1; J: TRBJ2-3; DNA: TGCGCCACCTCCCCGGGACACAACAGCGGGGGGGTCACAGATACGCAGTATTTT; CDR3: CATSPGHNSGGVTDTQYF
D: -; V: TRBV14; J: TRBJ2-7; DNA: TGTGCCAGCAGCCAGTCCAGGGTTGGGGAGCAGTACTTC; CDR3: CASSQSRVGEQYF
D: TRBD1; V: TRBV27; J: TRBJ1-2; DNA: TGTGCCAGCAGTTCCGGACCTGGGACAGGGCTTATGCTTGGCTACACCTTC; CDR3: CASSSGPGTGLMLGYTF
D: TRBD1; V: TRBV5-1; J: TRBJ2-3; DNA: TGCGCCAGTTCCCAGGGGGACCCACGCACAGATACGCAGTATTTT; CDR3: CASSQGDPRTDTQYF
D: TRBD1; V: TRBV7-9; J: TRBJ1-6; DNA: TGTGCCAGCAGCTGGGACAGACTAAATTCACCCCTCCACTTT; CDR3: CASSWDRLNSPLHF
D: -; V: TRBV5-8; J: TRBJ2-7; DNA: TGTGCCAGCAGCTTGGCGGCGGGTGAAAACGAGCAGTACTTC; CDR3: CASSLAAGENEQYF
D: TRBD2; V: TRBV19; J: TRBJ2-7; DNA: TGTGCCAGTAGTCTCTATAGGCGGGAGTCGGGTGAGCAGTACTTC; CDR3: CASSLYRRESGEQYF
D: -; V: TRBV19; J: TRBJ1-5; DNA: TGTGCCAGTCGGAACGGGGGAAATCAGCCCCAGCATTTT; CDR3: CASRNGGNQPQHF